This T cell receptor beta chain was profiled in a study of human T cells and chemical hapten exposure. Findings of the study overall: More PT1 expanded TCRs went with higher patch test scores.

The junction had 4 bases not matched to a gene; V was cut back by 4 bases and J by 6 bases. CDR1 is SGHRS, CDR2 YFSETQ, per germline. There are 14 residues in the CDR3. TCRdb itself ran the RACE reads through MiXCR, one entry per CDR3 protein. The data hold about 93,000 distinct CDR3 sequences, with 7.5% to 9.5% observed a single time. This clonotype showed up just a few times. Its antigen remains unknown. Time point in this sample: pre-sensitization, week 0. Stated treatment: therapeutic diphenylcyclopropenone sensitization with weekly scalp DPC. The sequence came from a man aged 35-49 years with alopecia areata. Some clones in this sample may be carry-over from other donors' samples. Specimen: whole blood, collected in connection with sensitization to the hapten diphenylcyclopropenone (DPC). The J gene is TRBJ2-1, the V gene TRBV5-1, with TRBD1 identical over 10 bases. CDR3 coding DNA: TGCGCCAGCAGCGCGGGACAGGGGCCCAATGAGCAGTTCTTC. This gives the protein CASSAGQGPNEQFF.